This T cell receptor (beta chain) was sequenced for a study of long-term antiretroviral therapy in people with HIV (dated by TCRdb to the early 2020s). With regard to the full study: The earliest samples were collected about a decade before the 2015 WHO recommendation for immediate ART, when ART was typically delayed until CD4 counts fell. Whether ART initiation and durable HIV suppression were associated with changes in peripheral blood TRB repertoire composition and diversity was tested in a retrospective serial study. A total of under 250 cryopreserved PBMC samples were contributed to the cohort by 30 adults with confirmed HIV infection, with samples collected serially over a mean of approximately 6 years (range 1-12). About 35% of the 30 participants with HIV were female. Test extractions of a monoclonal T-cell line alongside fewer than 40 polyclonal samples showed no cross-contamination during QIAcube processing. Study-level results and caveats: Inferences about post-ART repertoire changes are limited because no data were available on ART adherence, viral resistance or therapy changes. Owing to limited PBMC availability, only the TCR beta chain was sequenced, without alpha chain pairing. ART initiation was associated with a significant increase in TRB diversity, but diversity stayed significantly below transplant donor controls even after long-term ART. Unsorted PBMC were profiled instead of sorted CD4+ and CD8+ T cells because pre-ART samples had limited cell numbers. The samples were dated from about 2004 to 2017, and the ART regimens that were used may be less effective than current ART regimens. HIV repertoires had narrower CDR3 length ranges than controls, and the network structure suggested an antigen-experienced repertoire that shifted only slightly toward naive after ART. At every time point, the repertoire was dominated by expanded TRB clones first identified before ART initiation, although this dominance fluctuated and, in many PLHIV, declined after ART.

The CDR3 spans 12 residues, from the cysteine through the phenylalanine. The retained sequence is limited to the CDR3, 36 bases, with the frame set at the first base. The germline V gene provides CDR1 SQVTM and CDR2 ANQGSEA. A distance of 12 bases separates the germline ends of V and J, which lose 5 bases and 5 bases respectively. Inclusion was restricted to participants for whom at least one PBMC sample before ART initiation and at least two post-ART samples were available. All participants with HIV were treated in the United States of America. Before DNA extraction, cryopreserved samples containing about 0.9-11 million PBMC were thawed and washed. At the time of the earliest PBMC sample, participants with HIV were aged between roughly 20 and 60 years. Each participant contributed PBMC samples from 1-4 timepoints before ART initiation and 2-8 timepoints after ART initiation, with a median of 7 samples. For every participant, serial HIV viral load, CD4+ T-cell count, ART history and demographic data were obtained. A Qiagen kit on a QIAcube was used to extract genomic DNA from unsorted PBMC, with samples processed in batches of 12.

About this clone itself: Its recognized antigen is unknown. No much larger clonotype is one base removed from it; base qualities were not supplied.

The immunoSEQ hsTCRB v3.0 assay was used at survey level resolution to sequence the TRB variable region. TRB sequencing targeted a depth of about 40,000-50,000 T-cell genomes per sample. TRB libraries were pooled and sequenced on an Illumina MiSeq using a v3 150-cycle kit. In the source study's methods: Analysis of repertoires was carried out in R inside a reproducible Nextflow workflow spanning QC, data transformation and analysis. LymphoSeq2, an R package for exploring AIRR-Seq data, was used to implement the custom analyses. A few samples that yielded fewer than 5000 total TRB sequences were excluded, so that 200 or so HIV repertoires were analyzed. Among the roughly 180 retained HIV repertoires, some 60 were collected before ART initiation and around 130 after ART initiation. Repertoires were downsampled to 5000 TRB nucleotide sequences, and summary statistics were averaged over 100 downsampling iterations. TRB sequences were retained for analysis only if CDR3 regions of at least seven amino acids were present. A Shannon entropy-derived clonality score and the Gini coefficient were used to measure diversity. In the repertoire networks, any two of the top 5000 CDR3 amino acid sequences were connected whenever the two sequences differed by an edit distance of one. GLIPH2 predicted antigen specificity groups and MHC restriction for TRB CDR3 amino acid sequences. To flag known associations with CMV, EBV, HIV or tissue antigens, CDR3 amino acid sequences were compared against VDJdb and McPAS-TCR. Pre-ART, post-ART and control groups were compared with Wilcoxon signed-rank tests and Holm-Bonferroni correction. TCRdb obtained this table from immuneACCESS and retained in-frame rearrangements with V and J assigned. These tables miss some clones; where compared with another copy, unresolved V genes account for less than half of the shortfall, and the remainder is unexplained. V and J calls plus clone size are reproduced from that table; the DNA served to infer D and trimming. For this sample there are roughly 42,000 clones; more than 75% appear just once. The leading ten clones occupy around 5.4% of the sample.

The specimen was unsorted PBMCs, collected 0.1 years before starting antiretroviral therapy. The receptor was isolated from a woman aged 50 to 60 with HIV. The chain employs TRBV29-1 and TRBJ2-5; the D gene cannot be resolved reliably. The DNA sequence is TGCAGCGTTCGAGTTTCGTTGGAGACCCAGTACTTC. Translated, it reads CSVRVSLETQYF.